The TCR beta chain described here comes from a study of blood T cell repertoires in COVID-19. Study-level background: Collection of acute and convalescent COVID-19 samples took place in the United States, Italy and Spain. PBMCs, B-cell-depleted T cells, or T cells were the source of the cDNA or gDNA that made up the material.

This CDR3 region has 13 residues. Germline-derived CDR1 and CDR2 are MGHRA and YSYEKL. The V segment lost 3 bases and the J segment 7 bases; nucleotides outside the gene matches: 5. Source study methods: The assay estimated nucleated cells by amplifying reference gene primers. Produced via immunoSEQ multiplex PCR; TCRdb's table is partial and in-frame only. V, J and clone size were drawn from that table, and D and trimming were deduced from the DNA. The sample lists 65,000 or so clones, over 65% occurring once. This clonotype was sampled from an older woman with acute or convalescent COVID-19. The material sequenced was peripheral blood. This chain uses TRBV4-1 with TRBJ2-5; 7 nucleotides align to TRBD1. The CDR3 here is CASSQTGLGTQYF. CDR3 sequence (DNA): TGCGCCAGCAGCCAGACAGGGTTGGGGACCCAGTACTTC.